The present T cell receptor beta chain was sequenced within a study of T cells expressing NK-cell markers. Note on this clonotype: What it binds is unknown.

The CDR3 has 15 amino acids. Germline V gives CDR1 MNHEY, CDR2 SVGAGI. Study conclusions and caveats: Dominant NKG2C+ clonotype frequencies of about 1.0-7.0% of CD8+ T cells were measured in about 6 donors.

Template switching by 5'RACE with UMIs generated the TCR beta cDNA. Following a re-call of the 5' RACE reads, TCRdb has one entry per CDR3 protein and lacks DNA. Its listing shows 150,000 to 180,000 distinct CDR3 sequences. Material for sequencing was blood T cells: a sorted CD56 or NKG2C T cell subset, CD4+ or CD8+ T cells, or bulk PBMC T cells (not recorded which). The chain links TRBV6-5 to TRBJ2-5; TCRdb gives TRBD1 as the D gene, but with no DNA this cannot be confirmed. This sequence was found in a woman between 50 and 59 years old in good health. CDR3 protein: CASSYDRGFQETQYF.